The rows below give T cell receptor beta chains drawn from one sample of a study of cytomegalovirus exposure and HLA in healthy donors. The protocol was immunoSEQ multiplex PCR, while the TCRdb copy is restricted to in-frame clones and leaves out a portion. The profile shows about 130,000 clones, 75% to 90% of them singletons. Source material: PBMCs. These receptors were obtained from a woman in her 30s in good health and CMV-seropositive. CDR3s include the opening cysteine and the closing phenylalanine or tryptophan. A D gene is named only where the DNA matches it firmly. Some rows have no size entry. The others give once, few or many, or a class for an expanded clone.

clone size: once; J gene: TRBJ2-1; V gene: TRBV6-1; D gene: TRBD1; CDR3 protein: CASSEAAGQAHEQFF; CDR3 DNA: TGTGCCAGCAGTGAAGCGGCCGGACAGGCCCATGAGCAGTTCTTC
clone size: NA; J gene: TRBJ2-1; V gene: TRBV7-3; D gene: NA; CDR3 protein: CASSLIAANEQFF; CDR3 DNA: TGTGCCAGCAGCTTAATAGCAGCCAATGAGCAGTTCTTC
clone size: NA; J gene: TRBJ2-7; V gene: TRBV7-6; D gene: TRBD1; CDR3 protein: CASSLVSGGYEQYF; CDR3 DNA: TGTGCCAGCAGCTTAGTGTCAGGGGGCTACGAGCAGTACTTC
clone size: NA; J gene: TRBJ1-2; V gene: TRBV9; D gene: TRBD1; CDR3 protein: CASSVGDGQGERYGYTF; CDR3 DNA: TGTGCCAGCAGCGTTGGAGATGGACAGGGGGAGAGGTATGGCTACACCTTC
clone size: NA; J gene: TRBJ1-4; V gene: TRBV5-1; D gene: NA; CDR3 protein: CASSFRRSENEKLFF; CDR3 DNA: TGCGCCAGCAGCTTTCGGAGATCGGAGAATGAAAAACTGTTTTTT
clone size: NA; J gene: TRBJ1-4; V gene: TRBV28; D gene: TRBD1; CDR3 protein: CASTPYPTGDEKLFF; CDR3 DNA: TGTGCCAGCACCCCCTACCCGACAGGGGATGAAAAACTGTTTTTT
clone size: NA; J gene: TRBJ2-3; V gene: TRBV19; D gene: NA; CDR3 protein: CASSRGLSTDTQYF; CDR3 DNA: TGTGCCAGTAGTCGCGGACTGAGCACAGATACGCAGTATTTT
clone size: NA; J gene: TRBJ2-2; V gene: TRBV19; D gene: NA; CDR3 protein: CASSIGANTGELFF; CDR3 DNA: TGTGCCAGTAGTATAGGAGCGAACACCGGGGAGCTGTTTTTT
clone size: NA; J gene: TRBJ2-3; V gene: TRBV6-1; D gene: NA; CDR3 protein: CASSRPRISTDTQYF; CDR3 DNA: TGTGCCAGCAGTAGGCCGAGGATAAGCACAGATACGCAGTATTTT
clone size: NA; J gene: TRBJ2-3; V gene: TRBV18; D gene: NA; CDR3 protein: CASSPGTPGADTQYF; CDR3 DNA: TGTGCCAGCTCACCCGGAACCCCGGGGGCAGATACGCAGTATTTT
clone size: once; J gene: TRBJ1-1; V gene: TRBV7-9; D gene: NA; CDR3 protein: CASSLKGRTEAFF; CDR3 DNA: TGTGCCAGCAGCTTGAAGGGGAGGACTGAAGCTTTCTTT
clone size: NA; J gene: TRBJ2-5; V gene: TRBV2; D gene: NA; CDR3 protein: CASSEGGRQETQYF; CDR3 DNA: TGTGCCAGCAGTGAGGGGGGGCGCCAGGAGACCCAGTACTTC
clone size: NA; J gene: TRBJ2-1; V gene: TRBV2; D gene: TRBD1; CDR3 protein: CASSGVRGIGSEQFF; CDR3 DNA: TGTGCCAGCAGTGGGGTCAGGGGGATTGGGAGCGAGCAGTTCTTC
clone size: NA; J gene: TRBJ2-6; V gene: TRBV11-2; D gene: NA; CDR3 protein: CASGFSGANVLTF; CDR3 DNA: TGTGCCTCAGGGTTCTCTGGGGCCAACGTCCTGACTTTC
clone size: once; J gene: TRBJ2-7; V gene: TRBV28; D gene: NA; CDR3 protein: CASSPRDLPYEQYF; CDR3 DNA: TGTGCCAGCAGTCCTCGGGACTTACCTTACGAGCAGTACTTC
clone size: few; J gene: TRBJ2-2; V gene: TRBV19; D gene: NA; CDR3 protein: CASIPGPSGDTGELFF; CDR3 DNA: TGTGCCAGTATCCCCGGCCCATCCGGGGACACCGGGGAGCTGTTTTTT